This TCR beta chain derives from a study of CD8 T cells in ankylosing spondylitis. Study conclusions and caveats: Clones linked to disease, bearing a CD8+ phenotype, were relatively rare in peripheral blood. Typical of ankylosing spondylitis blood, it appeared, was a TCR beta motif of under 10 highly homologous variants.

With 5 bases clipped from V and 7 bases from J, the junction kept 6 bases outside the gene matches. CDR3 size: 15 residues. Quantitative barcoded 5'-RACE was used to prepare TCR beta libraries. From the 5' RACE reads, TCRdb called clonotypes with MiXCR, one entry per CDR3 protein. The sample holds about 500,000 distinct CDR3 sequences; roughly 13% are singletons and the top ten take almost 7%. This clonotype was counted between two and nine times. Its specificity is not known. This chain links TRBV12-3 or TRBV12-4 with TRBJ2-1, with 12 positions matching TRBD2. The sample consisted of blood, either unsorted or a sorted T cell fraction (not recorded which). This receptor was obtained from a male donor with ankylosing spondylitis. The CDR3 reads CASSPSGRAGNEQFF. The CDR3 region has the DNA TGTGCCAGCAGTCCTAGCGGGAGGGCCGGTAATGAGCAGTTCTTC.